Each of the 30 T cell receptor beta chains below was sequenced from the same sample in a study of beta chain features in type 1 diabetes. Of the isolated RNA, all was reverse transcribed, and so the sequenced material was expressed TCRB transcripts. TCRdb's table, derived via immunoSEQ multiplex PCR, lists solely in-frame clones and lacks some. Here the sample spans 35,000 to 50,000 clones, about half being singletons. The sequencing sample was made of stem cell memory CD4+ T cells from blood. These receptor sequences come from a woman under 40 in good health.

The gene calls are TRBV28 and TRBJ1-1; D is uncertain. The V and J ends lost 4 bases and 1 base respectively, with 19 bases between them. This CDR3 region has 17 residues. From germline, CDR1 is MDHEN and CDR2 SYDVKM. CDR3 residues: CASSSIVGAPGNTEAFF. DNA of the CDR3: TGTGCCAGCAGTTCCATAGTTGGAGCGCCTGGGAACACTGAAGCTTTCTTT. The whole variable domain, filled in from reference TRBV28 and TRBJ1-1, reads DVKVTQSSRYLVKRTGEKVFLECVQDMDHENMFWYRQDPGLGLRLIYFSYDVKMKEKGDIPEGYSVSREKKERFSLILESASTNQTSMYLCASSSIVGAPGNTEAFFGQGTRLTVV.

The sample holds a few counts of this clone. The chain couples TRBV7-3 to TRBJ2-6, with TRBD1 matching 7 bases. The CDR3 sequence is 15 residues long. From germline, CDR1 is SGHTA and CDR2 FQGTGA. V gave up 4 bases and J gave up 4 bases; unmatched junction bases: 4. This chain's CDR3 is CASSSWTGGANVLTF. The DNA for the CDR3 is TGTGCCAGCAGCTCCTGGACAGGAGGGGCCAACGTCCTGACTTTC.

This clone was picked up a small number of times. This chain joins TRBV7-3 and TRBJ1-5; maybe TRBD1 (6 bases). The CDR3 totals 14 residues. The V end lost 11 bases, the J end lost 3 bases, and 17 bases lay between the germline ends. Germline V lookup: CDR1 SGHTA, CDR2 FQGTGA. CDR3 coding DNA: TGTGCCGGCTCATACAGGGAGTTCAATCAGCCCCAGCATTTT. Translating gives CAGSYREFNQPQHF.

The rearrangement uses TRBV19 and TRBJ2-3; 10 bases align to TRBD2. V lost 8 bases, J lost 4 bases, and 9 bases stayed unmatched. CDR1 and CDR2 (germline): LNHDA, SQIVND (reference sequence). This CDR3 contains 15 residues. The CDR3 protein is CASRGVAGGPDTQYF. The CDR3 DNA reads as TGTGCCAGTCGAGGGGTAGCGGGAGGACCAGATACGCAGTATTTT.

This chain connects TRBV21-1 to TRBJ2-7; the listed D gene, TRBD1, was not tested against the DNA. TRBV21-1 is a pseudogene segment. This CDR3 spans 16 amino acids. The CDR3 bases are TGTGCCAGCAGCAAAGAAGGAACAGGGTGTTGGTTTGAGCAGTACTTC. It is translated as CASSKEGTGCWFEQYF.

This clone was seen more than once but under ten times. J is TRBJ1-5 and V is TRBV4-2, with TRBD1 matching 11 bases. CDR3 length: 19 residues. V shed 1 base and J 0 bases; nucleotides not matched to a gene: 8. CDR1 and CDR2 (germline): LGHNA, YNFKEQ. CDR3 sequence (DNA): TGTGCCAGCAGCCAAGCCTCCCGGGACAGGGGGTATAGCAATCAGCCCCAGCATTTT. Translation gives CASSQASRDRGYSNQPQHF.

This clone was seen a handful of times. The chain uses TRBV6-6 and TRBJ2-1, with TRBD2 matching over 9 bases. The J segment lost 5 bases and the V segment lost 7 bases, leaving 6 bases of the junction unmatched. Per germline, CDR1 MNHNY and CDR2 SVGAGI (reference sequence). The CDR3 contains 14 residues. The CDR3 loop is CASMSGLADNEQFF. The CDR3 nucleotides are TGTGCCAGCATGTCGGGACTAGCCGACAATGAGCAGTTCTTC.

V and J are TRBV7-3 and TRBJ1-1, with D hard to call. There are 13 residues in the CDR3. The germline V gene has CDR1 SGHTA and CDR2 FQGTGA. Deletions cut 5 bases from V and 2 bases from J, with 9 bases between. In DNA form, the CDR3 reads TGTGCCAGCAGCCGCACAGATAACACTGAAGCTTTCTTT. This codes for CASSRTDNTEAFF.

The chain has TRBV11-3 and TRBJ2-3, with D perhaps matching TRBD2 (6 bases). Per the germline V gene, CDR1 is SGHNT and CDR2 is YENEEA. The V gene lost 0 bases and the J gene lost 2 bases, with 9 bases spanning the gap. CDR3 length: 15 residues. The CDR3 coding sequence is TGTGCCAGCAGCTTAGAAGCGGGTATCACAGATACGCAGTATTTT. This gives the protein CASSLEAGITDTQYF.

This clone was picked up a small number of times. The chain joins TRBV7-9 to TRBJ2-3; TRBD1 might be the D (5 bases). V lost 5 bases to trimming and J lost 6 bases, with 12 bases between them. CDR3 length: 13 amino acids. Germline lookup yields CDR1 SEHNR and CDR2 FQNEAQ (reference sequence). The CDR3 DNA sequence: TGTGCCAGCAGCCAGGGTTTGAGGGATACGCAGTATTTT. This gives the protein CASSQGLRDTQYF.

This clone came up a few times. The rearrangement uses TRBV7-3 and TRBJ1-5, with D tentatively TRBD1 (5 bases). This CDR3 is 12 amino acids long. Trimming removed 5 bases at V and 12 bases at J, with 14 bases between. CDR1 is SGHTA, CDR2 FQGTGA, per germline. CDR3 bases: TGTGCCAGCAGCCTACCACACCAGGGCCAGCATTTT. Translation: CASSLPHQGQHF.

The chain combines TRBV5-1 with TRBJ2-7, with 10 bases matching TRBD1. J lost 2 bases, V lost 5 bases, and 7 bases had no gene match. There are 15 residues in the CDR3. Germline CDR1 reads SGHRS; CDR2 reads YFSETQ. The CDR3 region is CASSRGTGEPYEQYF. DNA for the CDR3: TGCGCCAGCAGTAGAGGGACAGGGGAACCCTACGAGCAGTACTTC.

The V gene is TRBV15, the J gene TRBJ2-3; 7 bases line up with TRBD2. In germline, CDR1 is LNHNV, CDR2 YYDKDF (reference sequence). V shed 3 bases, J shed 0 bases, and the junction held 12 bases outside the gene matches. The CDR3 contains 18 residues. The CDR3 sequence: CATSSSLAAGSSTDTQYF. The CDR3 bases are TGTGCCACCAGCAGTAGCCTTGCAGCGGGGTCTAGCACAGATACGCAGTATTTT.

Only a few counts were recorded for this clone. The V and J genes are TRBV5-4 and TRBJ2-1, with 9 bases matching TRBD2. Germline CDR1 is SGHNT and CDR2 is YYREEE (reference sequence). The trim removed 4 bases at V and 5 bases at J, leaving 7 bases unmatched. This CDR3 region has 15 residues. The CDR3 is CASSKGLAQNNEQFF. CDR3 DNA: TGTGCCAGCAGCAAAGGACTAGCGCAAAACAATGAGCAGTTCTTC. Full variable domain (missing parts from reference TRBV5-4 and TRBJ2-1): ETGVTQSPTHLIKTRGQQVTLRCSSQSGHNTVSWYQQALGQGPQFIFQYYREEENGRGNFPPRFSGLQFPNYSSELNVNALELDDSALYLCASSKGLAQNNEQFFGPGTRLTVL.

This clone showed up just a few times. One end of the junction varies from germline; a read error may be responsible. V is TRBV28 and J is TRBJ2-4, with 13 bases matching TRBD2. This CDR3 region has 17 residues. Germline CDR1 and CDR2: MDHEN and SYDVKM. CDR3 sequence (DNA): TGTGCCAGCAGTTCCGGACTAGCGGGAGAGGTCAAAAACATTAAGTACTTC. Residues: CASSSGLAGEVKNIKYF.

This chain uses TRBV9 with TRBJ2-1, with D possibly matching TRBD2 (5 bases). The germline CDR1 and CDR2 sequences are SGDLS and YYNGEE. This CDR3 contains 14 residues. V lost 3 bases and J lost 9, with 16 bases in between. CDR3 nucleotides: TGTGCCAGCAGCGGGATCATTCGGGGTGGTGAGCAGTTCTTC. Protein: CASSGIIRGGEQFF.

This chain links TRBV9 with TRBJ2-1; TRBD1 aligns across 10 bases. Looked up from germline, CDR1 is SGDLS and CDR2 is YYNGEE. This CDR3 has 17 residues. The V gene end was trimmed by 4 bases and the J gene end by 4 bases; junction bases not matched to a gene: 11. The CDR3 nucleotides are TGTGCCAGCAGCCCCCCCCTCGGGACAGGGGCTTACAATGAGCAGTTCTTC. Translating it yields CASSPPLGTGAYNEQFF. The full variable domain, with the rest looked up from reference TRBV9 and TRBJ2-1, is DSGVTQTPKHLITATGQRVTLRCSPRSGDLSVYWYQQSLDQGLQFLIQYYNGEERAKGNILERFSAQQFPDLHSELNLSSLELGDSALYFCASSPPLGTGAYNEQFFGPGTRLTVL.

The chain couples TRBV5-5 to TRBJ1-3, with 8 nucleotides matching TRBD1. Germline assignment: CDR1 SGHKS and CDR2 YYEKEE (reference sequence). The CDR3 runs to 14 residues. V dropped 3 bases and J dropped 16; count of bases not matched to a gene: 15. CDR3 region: CASSSGTGLQPRYF. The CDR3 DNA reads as TGTGCCAGCAGCTCCGGGACAGGTCTCCAACCTAGGTATTTT.

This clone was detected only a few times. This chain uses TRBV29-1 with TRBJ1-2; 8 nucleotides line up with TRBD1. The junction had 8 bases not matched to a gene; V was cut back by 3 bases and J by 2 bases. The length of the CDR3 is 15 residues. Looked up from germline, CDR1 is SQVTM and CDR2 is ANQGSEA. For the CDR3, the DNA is TGCAGCGTTGAGGACAGGGCGCCTATGAACTATGGCTACACCTTC. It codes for CSVEDRAPMNYGYTF.

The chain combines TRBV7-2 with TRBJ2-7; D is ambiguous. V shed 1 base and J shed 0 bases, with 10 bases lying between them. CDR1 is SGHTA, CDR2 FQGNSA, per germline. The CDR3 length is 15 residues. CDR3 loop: CASSLGAAYSYEQYF. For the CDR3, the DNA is TGTGCCAGCAGCTTAGGGGCAGCTTACTCCTACGAGCAGTACTTC.

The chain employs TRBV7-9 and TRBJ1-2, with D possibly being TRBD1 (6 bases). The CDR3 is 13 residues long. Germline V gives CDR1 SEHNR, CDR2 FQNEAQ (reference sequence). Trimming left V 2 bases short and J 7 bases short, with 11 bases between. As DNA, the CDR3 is TGTGCCAGCAGCTTAACAGGGAGGGTTGGCTACACCTTC. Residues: CASSLTGRVGYTF.

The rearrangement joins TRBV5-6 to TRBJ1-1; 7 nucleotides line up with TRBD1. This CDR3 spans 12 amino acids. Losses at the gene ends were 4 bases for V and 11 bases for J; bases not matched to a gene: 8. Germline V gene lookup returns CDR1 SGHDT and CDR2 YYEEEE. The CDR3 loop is CASSPLDREAFF. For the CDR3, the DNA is TGTGCCAGCAGCCCCCTTGACAGGGAGGCTTTCTTT.

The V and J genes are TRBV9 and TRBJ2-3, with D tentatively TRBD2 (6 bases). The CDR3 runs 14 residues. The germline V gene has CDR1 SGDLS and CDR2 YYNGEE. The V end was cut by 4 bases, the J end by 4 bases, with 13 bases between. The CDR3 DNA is TGTGCCAGCAGCACCACGGGAGTGTCAGATACGCAGTATTTT. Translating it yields CASSTTGVSDTQYF.

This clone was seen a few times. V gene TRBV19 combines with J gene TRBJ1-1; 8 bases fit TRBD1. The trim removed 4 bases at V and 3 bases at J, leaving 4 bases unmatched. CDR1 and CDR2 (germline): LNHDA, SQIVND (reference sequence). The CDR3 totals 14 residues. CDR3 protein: CASSTQGADTEAFF. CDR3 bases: TGTGCCAGTAGTACCCAGGGGGCAGACACTGAAGCTTTCTTT. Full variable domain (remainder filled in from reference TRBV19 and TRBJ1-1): DGGITQSPKYLFRKEGQNVTLSCEQNLNHDAMYWYRQDPGQGLRLIYYSQIVNDFQKGDIAEGYSVSREKKESFPLTVTSAQKNPTAFYLCASSTQGADTEAFFGQGTRLTVV.

The CDR3 here is CASSQEGAGTPTDTQYF. DNA of the CDR3: TGTGCCAGCAGCCAAGAGGGCGCGGGCACCCCCACAGATACGCAGTATTTT. The chain couples TRBV4-2 to TRBJ2-3, with a weak D call TRBD2 (5 bases). Looked up from germline, CDR1 is LGHNA and CDR2 is YNFKEQ. V was clipped by 0 bases and J by 2 bases, with 15 bases between them. The CDR3 has 17 residues.

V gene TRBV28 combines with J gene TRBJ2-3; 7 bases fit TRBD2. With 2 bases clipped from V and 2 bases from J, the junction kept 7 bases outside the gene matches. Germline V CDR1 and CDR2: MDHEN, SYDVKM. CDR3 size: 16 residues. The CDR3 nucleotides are TGTGCCAGCAGTTTAGGGATAGCGGGTTCCACAGATACGCAGTATTTT. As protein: CASSLGIAGSTDTQYF.

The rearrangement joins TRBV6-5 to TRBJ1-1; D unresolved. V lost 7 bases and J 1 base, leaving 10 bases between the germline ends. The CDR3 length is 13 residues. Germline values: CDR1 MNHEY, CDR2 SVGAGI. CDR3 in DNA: TGTGCCAGCACCGGGGTCAGGAACACTGAAGCTTTCTTT. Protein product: CASTGVRNTEAFF.

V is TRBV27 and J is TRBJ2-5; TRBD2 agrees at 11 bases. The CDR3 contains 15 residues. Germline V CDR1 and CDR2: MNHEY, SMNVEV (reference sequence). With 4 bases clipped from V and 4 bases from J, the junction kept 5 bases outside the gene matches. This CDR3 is CASSSLAGGRETQYF. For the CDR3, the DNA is TGTGCCAGCAGTTCCTTAGCGGGAGGGAGAGAGACCCAGTACTTC.

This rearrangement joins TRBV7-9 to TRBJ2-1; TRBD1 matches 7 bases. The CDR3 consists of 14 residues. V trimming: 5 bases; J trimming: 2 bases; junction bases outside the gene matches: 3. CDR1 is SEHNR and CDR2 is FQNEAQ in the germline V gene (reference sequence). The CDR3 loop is CASSLTGPYNEQFF. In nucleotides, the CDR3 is TGTGCCAGCAGCCTGACAGGGCCCTACAATGAGCAGTTCTTC.

CDR3 DNA sequence: TGTGCCAGCAGAGATACAGGGGGGCGGTCTTCTCCTAGAGTCGGTTACTCCTACGAGCAGTACTTC. This encodes CASRDTGGRSSPRVGYSYEQYF. The rearrangement joins TRBV27 to TRBJ2-7; 8 bases are a match to TRBD1. Germline-derived CDR1 and CDR2 are MNHEY and SMNVEV (reference sequence). The CDR3 contains 22 residues. Trimming at V came to 6 bases and at J to 0 bases, leaving 28 bases not matched to a gene.